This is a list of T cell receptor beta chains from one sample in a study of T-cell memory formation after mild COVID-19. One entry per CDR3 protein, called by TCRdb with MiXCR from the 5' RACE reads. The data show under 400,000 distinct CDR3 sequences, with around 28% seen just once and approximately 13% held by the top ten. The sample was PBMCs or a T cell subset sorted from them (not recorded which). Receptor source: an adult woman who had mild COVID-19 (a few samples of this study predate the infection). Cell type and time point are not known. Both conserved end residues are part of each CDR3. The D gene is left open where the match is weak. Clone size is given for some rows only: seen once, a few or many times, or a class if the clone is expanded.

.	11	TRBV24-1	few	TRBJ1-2	CATRGVDGYTF	TGTGCCACCAGGGGGGTAGATGGCTACACCTTC
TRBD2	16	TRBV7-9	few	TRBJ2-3	CASSLSPSGRTDTQYF	TGTGCCAGCAGCTTATCTCCTAGCGGGAGGACAGATACGCAGTATTTT
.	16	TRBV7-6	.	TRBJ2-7	CASSLGSETGFYEQYF	TGTGCCAGCAGCTTAGGGTCTGAGACTGGTTTCTACGAGCAGTACTTC
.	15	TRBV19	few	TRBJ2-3	CASRDRYPSTDTQYF	TGTGCCAGTAGAGACAGGTATCCTAGCACAGATACGCAGTATTTT
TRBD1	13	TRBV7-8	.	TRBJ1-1	CASSVWTGTEAFF	TGTGCCAGCAGCGTATGGACAGGGACTGAAGCTTTCTTT
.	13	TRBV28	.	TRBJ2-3	CASRQDSSDTQYF	TGTGCCAGCAGGCAAGACAGTTCTGATACGCAGTATTTT
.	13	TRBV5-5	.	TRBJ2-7	CASYTGGAYEQYF	TGTGCCAGCTACACAGGGGGGGCCTACGAGCAGTACTTC
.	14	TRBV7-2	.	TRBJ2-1	CASSSERASNEQFF	TGTGCCAGCAGCTCTGAGAGGGCGAGTAATGAGCAGTTCTTC
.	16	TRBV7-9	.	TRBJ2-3	CASSFGAEEITDTQYF	TGTGCCAGCAGCTTCGGAGCGGAGGAGATCACAGATACGCAGTATTTT
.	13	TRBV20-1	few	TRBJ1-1	CRLWGFGNTEAFF	TGCAGATTATGGGGTTTTGGAAACACTGAAGCTTTCTTT
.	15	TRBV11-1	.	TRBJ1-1	CASSLGLAGPTEAFF	TGTGCCAGCAGCTTAGGTCTCGCAGGGCCCACTGAAGCTTTCTTT
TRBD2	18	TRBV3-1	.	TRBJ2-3	CASSQVDLAGGSPDTQYF	TGTGCCAGCAGCCAAGTGGATCTAGCGGGAGGTTCACCAGATACGCAGTATTTT
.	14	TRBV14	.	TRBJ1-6	CASSQVGNVSPLHF	TGTGCCAGCAGCCAGGTGGGGAATGTTTCACCCCTCCACTTT
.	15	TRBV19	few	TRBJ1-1	CASSPPGGRVPEAFF	TGTGCCAGTAGCCCACCCGGCGGCAGGGTCCCTGAAGCTTTCTTT
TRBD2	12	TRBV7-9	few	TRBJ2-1	CASSVPGGEQFF	TGTGCCAGCAGCGTACCGGGGGGTGAGCAGTTCTTC
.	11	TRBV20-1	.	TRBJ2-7	CSAGGDYEQYF	TGCAGTGCAGGCGGGGATTACGAGCAGTACTTC
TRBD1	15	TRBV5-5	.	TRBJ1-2	CASSPDRGRSYGYTF	TGTGCCAGCAGCCCGGACAGGGGGCGTTCCTATGGCTACACCTTC
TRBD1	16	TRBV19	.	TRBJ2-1	CASSIVGTGVYNEQFF	TGTGCCAGTAGTATAGTTGGGACAGGAGTCTACAATGAGCAGTTCTTC
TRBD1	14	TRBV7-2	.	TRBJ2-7	CASSLDRAAYEQYF	TGTGCCAGCAGCTTGGACAGGGCGGCCTACGAGCAGTACTTC
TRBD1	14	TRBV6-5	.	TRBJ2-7	CASSRGQGNNEQYF	TGTGCCAGCAGTCGGGGACAGGGGAACAACGAGCAGTACTTC
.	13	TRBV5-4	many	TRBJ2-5	CASSLVSQETQYF	TGTGCCAGCAGCTTGGTTTCTCAAGAGACCCAGTACTTC
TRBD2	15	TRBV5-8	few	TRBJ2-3	CASSFELAGRYTQYF	TGTGCCAGCAGCTTTGAACTAGCGGGAAGGTATACGCAGTATTTT
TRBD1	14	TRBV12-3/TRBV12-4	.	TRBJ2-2	CAIQDRGGTGELFF	TGTGCCATCCAAGACAGGGGTGGCACCGGGGAGCTGTTTTTT
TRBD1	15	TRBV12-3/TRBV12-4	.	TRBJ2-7	CASSFWDRTPYEQYF	TGTGCCAGCAGTTTTTGGGACAGGACTCCCTACGAGCAGTACTTC
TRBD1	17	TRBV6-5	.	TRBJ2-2	CASSYERGRLYTGELFF	TGTGCCAGCAGTTATGAAAGGGGGCGCTTGTACACCGGGGAGCTGTTTTTT
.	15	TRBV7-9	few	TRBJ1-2	CASSLYRTAREGYTF	TGTGCCAGCAGCTTGTATCGGACGGCCAGGGAGGGCTACACCTTC
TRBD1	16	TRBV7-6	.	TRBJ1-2	CASSLVPGQNNYGYTF	TGTGCCAGCAGCTTAGTACCGGGACAGAATAACTATGGCTACACCTTC
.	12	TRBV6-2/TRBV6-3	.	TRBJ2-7	CASSYSGFEQYF	TGTGCCAGCAGTTACTCGGGGTTCGAGCAGTACTTC
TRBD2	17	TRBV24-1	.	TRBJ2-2	CATSDPPTSGYPGELFF	TGTGCCACCAGTGACCCTCCGACTAGCGGTTACCCCGGGGAGCTGTTTTTT
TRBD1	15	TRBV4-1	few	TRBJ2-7	CASRPIWDRNYEQYF	TGCGCCAGCAGGCCTATCTGGGACAGGAACTACGAGCAGTACTTC
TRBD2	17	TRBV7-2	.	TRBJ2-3	CASSHGLAGSSTDTQYF	TGTGCCAGCAGCCACGGACTAGCGGGTTCTAGCACAGATACGCAGTATTTT
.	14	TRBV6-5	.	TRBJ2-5	CASSIQGPQETQYF	TGTGCCAGCAGCATACAGGGTCCTCAAGAGACCCAGTACTTC
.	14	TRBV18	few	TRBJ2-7	CASSPLKDSYEQYF	TGTGCCAGCTCACCACTGAAAGACTCCTACGAGCAGTACTTC
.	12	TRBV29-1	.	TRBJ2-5	CSVAISQETQYF	TGCAGCGTTGCAATCAGCCAAGAGACCCAGTACTTC
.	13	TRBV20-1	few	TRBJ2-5	CSAAGQPQETQYF	TGCAGTGCTGCGGGACAGCCTCAAGAGACCCAGTACTTC
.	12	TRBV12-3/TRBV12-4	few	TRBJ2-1	CASIDQGGEQFF	TGTGCCAGCATTGACCAGGGAGGAGAGCAGTTCTTC
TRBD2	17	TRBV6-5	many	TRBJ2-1	CASSYSSGGASYNEQFF	TGTGCCAGCAGTTACTCTAGCGGGGGGGCAAGCTACAATGAGCAGTTCTTC
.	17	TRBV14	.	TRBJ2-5	CASSQDWGNIRQETQYF	TGTGCCAGCAGCCAAGATTGGGGAAATATTCGACAAGAGACCCAGTACTTC
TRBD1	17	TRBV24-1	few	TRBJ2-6	CATSAGQGIPGANVLTF	TGTGCCACCAGTGCGGGACAGGGTATACCTGGGGCCAACGTCCTGACTTTC
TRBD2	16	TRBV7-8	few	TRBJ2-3	CASSSLAGPSTDTQYF	TGTGCCAGCAGCTCCCTAGCGGGTCCTAGCACAGATACGCAGTATTTT
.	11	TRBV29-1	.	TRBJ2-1	CSVDRTAEQFF	TGCAGCGTTGATAGGACCGCCGAACAGTTCTTC
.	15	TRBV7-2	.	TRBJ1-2	CASSPYRETSHGYTF	TGTGCCAGCAGCCCCTACCGGGAGACTTCCCATGGCTACACCTTC
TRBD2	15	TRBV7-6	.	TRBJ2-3	CASIRTSGSTDTQYF	TGTGCCAGCATCCGGACTAGCGGGAGCACAGATACGCAGTATTTT
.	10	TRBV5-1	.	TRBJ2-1	CASRQSEQFF	TGCGCCAGCAGACAGAGTGAGCAGTTCTTC
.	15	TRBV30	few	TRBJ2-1	CAWSVDLAGTNEQFF	TGTGCCTGGAGTGTAGACCTGGCAGGAACCAATGAGCAGTTCTTC
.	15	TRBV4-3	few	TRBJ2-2	CASSPGPRDTGELFF	TGCGCCAGCAGCCCGGGACCCCGCGACACCGGGGAGCTGTTTTTT
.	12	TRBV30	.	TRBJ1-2	CAWTQGLYGYTF	TGTGCCTGGACCCAGGGGCTTTATGGCTACACCTTC
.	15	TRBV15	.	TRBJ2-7	CATKRGDLETGEQYF	TGTGCCACCAAGAGGGGCGATTTAGAAACGGGAGAGCAGTACTTC
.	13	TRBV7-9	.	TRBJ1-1	CASSTGGATEAFF	TGTGCCAGCAGTACCGGTGGGGCGACTGAAGCTTTCTTT